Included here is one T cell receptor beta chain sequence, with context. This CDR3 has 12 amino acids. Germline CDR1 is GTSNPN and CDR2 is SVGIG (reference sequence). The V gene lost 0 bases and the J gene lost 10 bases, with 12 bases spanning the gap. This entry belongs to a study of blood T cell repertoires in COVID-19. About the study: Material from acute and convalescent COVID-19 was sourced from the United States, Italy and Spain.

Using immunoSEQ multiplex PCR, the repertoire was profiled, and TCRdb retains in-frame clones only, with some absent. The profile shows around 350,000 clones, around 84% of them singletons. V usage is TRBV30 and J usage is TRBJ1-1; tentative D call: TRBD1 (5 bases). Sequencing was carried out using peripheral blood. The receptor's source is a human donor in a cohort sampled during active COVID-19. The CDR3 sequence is CAWSVSQGGAFF. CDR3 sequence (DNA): TGTGCCTGGAGTGTATCGCAGGGTGGAGCTTTCTTT.